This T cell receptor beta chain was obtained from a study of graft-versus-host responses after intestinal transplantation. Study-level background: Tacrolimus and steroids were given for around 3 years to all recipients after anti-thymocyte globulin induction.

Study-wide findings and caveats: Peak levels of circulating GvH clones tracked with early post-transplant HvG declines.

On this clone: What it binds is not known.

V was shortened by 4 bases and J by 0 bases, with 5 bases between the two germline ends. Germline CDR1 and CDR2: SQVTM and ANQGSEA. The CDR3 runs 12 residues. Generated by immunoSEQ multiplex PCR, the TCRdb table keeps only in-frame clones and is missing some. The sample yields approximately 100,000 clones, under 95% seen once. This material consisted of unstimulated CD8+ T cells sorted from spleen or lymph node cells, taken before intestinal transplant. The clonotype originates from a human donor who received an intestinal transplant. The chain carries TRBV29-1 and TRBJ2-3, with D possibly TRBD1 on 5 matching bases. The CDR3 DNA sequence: TGCAGCGTTGGGGGCAGCACAGATACGCAGTATTTT. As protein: CSVGGSTDTQYF.